Sequencing of this T cell receptor (beta chain) was carried out in a study of blood T cells in healthy people across ages. In the study overall: There was about one barcoded beta molecule captured by template switching per two T cells.

All donors came from Russia, were Caucasian and healthy, and spanned ages about 6 to 100. Looked up from germline, CDR1 is MDHEN and CDR2 is SYDVKM. This CDR3 is built from 14 residues. V was clipped by 7 bases and J by 2 bases, with 12 bases between them. This clonotype was seen repeatedly, ten times or more. Alongside a J-beta primer mix, a sample-barcoded 5' primer served in a second PCR lasting roughly 6 to 11 cycles. Every cDNA molecule bore a tag from a template-switch adaptor containing 12 random nucleotides. From the 5' RACE reads, TCRdb called clonotypes with MiXCR, one entry per CDR3 protein. The repertoire holds about 810,000 distinct CDR3 sequences, under 40% seen once, with 13% in the top ten.

What was sequenced was blood. J is TRBJ2-1 and V is TRBV28; either TRBD1 or TRBD2 may fit D (6 bases each). The source of this sequence is a man aged 18 to 35 in good health. The CDR3 coding sequence is TGTGCCAGCAACGGGGGCCGGGCCTACAATGAGCAGTTCTTC. This translates into CASNGGRAYNEQFF. The full variable domain, its missing parts supplied by reference TRBV28 and TRBJ2-1, is DVKVTQSSRYLVKRTGEKVFLECVQDMDHENMFWYRQDPGLGLRLIYFSYDVKMKEKGDIPEGYSVSREKKERFSLILESASTNQTSMYLCASNGGRAYNEQFFGPGTRLTVL.